This passage covers 8 T cell receptor beta chains from one sample sequenced in a study of OX40 agonist ivuxolimab in advanced cancers. Sequencing was performed with immunoSEQ multiplex PCR; in TCRdb, only in-frame clones are kept and a portion is missing. Here the sample spans some 40,000 clones, roughly 89% being singletons. Here the sequenced sample was CD4+ or CD8+ T cells sorted from blood, taken in a trial of the OX40 agonist ivuxolimab. All receptors derive from an adult with an advanced solid tumor such as melanoma, head and neck, liver or kidney cancer.

V and J are TRBV5-8 and TRBJ1-5, with TRBD1 matching over 7 bases. The CDR3 runs to 15 residues. V lost 4 bases, J lost 3 bases, and 7 bases stayed unmatched. Germline assignment: CDR1 SGHTS and CDR2 YDEGEE. The DNA for the CDR3 is TGTGCCAGCAGCGGAACGGGACAGTTCAATCAGCCCCAGCATTTT. Protein sequence: CASSGTGQFNQPQHF.

The chain recombines TRBV5-1 with TRBJ2-7, with 10 bases aligning to TRBD1. The CDR3 is 15 residues long. The V gene end was trimmed by 0 bases and the J gene end by 4 bases; junction bases not matched to a gene: 4. The germline gives CDR1 SGHRS, CDR2 YFSETQ. CDR3 DNA sequence: TGCGCCAGCAGCTTGGATGGGACAGGGGCGTACGAGCAGTACTTC. Its protein is CASSLDGTGAYEQYF.

This clone appeared once. This chain joins TRBV9 and TRBJ2-7, with 10 bases identical to TRBD1. This CDR3 has 16 amino acids. The trim removed 2 bases at V and 4 bases at J, leaving 9 bases unmatched. Germline V gene data show CDR1 as SGDLS and CDR2 as YYNGEE. The CDR3 coding sequence is TGTGCCAGCAGCGTCCTCGGTGGGACAGGGGATTACGAGCAGTACTTC. This sequence encodes CASSVLGGTGDYEQYF.

The chain links TRBV10-3 to TRBJ2-7, with a tentative D call TRBD2 (5 bases). The CDR3 spans 13 residues. Trimming removed 3 bases at V and 3 bases at J, with 9 bases between. The germline V gene has CDR1 ENHRY and CDR2 SYGVKD. The CDR3, as DNA: TGTGCCATCAGTGATAAGAGGGACTACGAGCAGTACTTC. It translates to CAISDKRDYEQYF.

The chain employs TRBV29-1 and TRBJ1-2; D is possibly TRBD1 (5 bases). The V end was cut by 3 bases, the J end by 5 bases, with 10 bases between. The CDR3 loop spans 12 amino acids. CDR1 is SQVTM and CDR2 is ANQGSEA in the germline V gene. CDR3 coding DNA: TGCAGCGTTGATTTGGGGGAATATGGCTACACCTTC. Its translation: CSVDLGEYGYTF.

The V gene is TRBV11-3, the J gene TRBJ2-2, with 7 positions matching TRBD1. The CDR3 runs 16 residues. V trimming: 5 bases; J trimming: 0 bases; junction bases outside the gene matches: 6. Germline V gives CDR1 SGHNT, CDR2 YENEEA. The CDR3 here is CASSRGQDPNTGELFF. CDR3 sequence (DNA): TGTGCCAGCAGCCGAGGACAGGACCCGAACACCGGGGAGCTGTTTTTT.

The rearrangement links TRBV7-9 to TRBJ2-1, with TRBD1 matching 11 bases. CDR1 is SEHNR, CDR2 FQNEAQ, per germline (reference sequence). The CDR3 loop spans 15 amino acids. Trimming at V came to 5 bases and at J to 6 bases, leaving 6 bases not matched to a gene. The CDR3 region has the DNA TGTGCCAGCAGCATTGGGACAGGGGGGTTCAATGAGCAGTTCTTC. Its translation: CASSIGTGGFNEQFF.

The chain recombines TRBV6-1 with TRBJ1-1; no clear D. The CDR3 runs 15 residues. The germline gives CDR1 MNHNS, CDR2 SASEGT. Trimming shortened V by 2 bases and J by 6 bases, and 16 bases separated the two germline ends. In DNA, the CDR3 is TGTGCCAGCAGTGAAAGGTTTCGGCAGCGGGCTGAAGCTTTCTTT. Encoded protein: CASSERFRQRAEAFF.